The clone carrying this TCR beta chain was seen only a few times. Its specificity is unknown. Time point indicated: persistent/refractory GD, antithyroid drugs over 5 years with positive TRAb. Researchers made the TCR library from RNA that was extracted from PBMCs. This CDR3 has 16 residues. The germline gives CDR1 SGHTA, CDR2 FQGTGA. Trimming removed 4 bases from V and 3 bases from J, with 15 bases in between. This specimen belongs to a study of regulatory T cells in long-lasting Graves disease. Study outcomes and limitations: Having few samples may have compromised the accuracy. Researchers reported studying only peripheral blood, not thyroid tissue.

For TCR beta, libraries came from iRepertoire HTBI primers and Arm-PCR of CDR3 regions. One entry per CDR3 protein results from TCRdb running MiXCR on the multiplex PCR reads. Of 400,000 or so distinct CDR3 sequences listed, 23% are singletons. This clonotype was obtained from a female donor with Graves disease. V usage is TRBV7-3 and J usage is TRBJ2-2; D may be TRBD1 or TRBD2 (5 bases each). The sequences come from peripheral blood mononuclear cells (PBMCs), collected when the disease was refractory, from a patient treated with antithyroid drugs. The CDR3 reads CASSWDPPAHTGELFF. CDR3 coding DNA: TGTGCCAGCAGCTGGGACCCACCAGCTCACACCGGGGAGCTGTTTTTT.